This TCR beta chain comes out of a study of CD8+CD57+ T cells in acquired aplastic anemia. The germline V gene encodes CDR1 SEHNR and CDR2 FQNEAQ (reference sequence). The CDR3 runs to 14 residues. Genomic DNA, serving as template, underwent TCR beta VDJ and CDR3 profiling. TCRdb analysed the reads with MiXCR anew, one entry per CDR3 protein. This sample has approximately 150,000 distinct CDR3 sequences; around 48% occur once, and the top ten carry roughly 1.2%. Patients picked for sequencing had shown CD8+CD57+ cell expansion detected by flow cytometry. Worth noting for this clonotype: The junction differs from germline at one of its ends, possibly a read error.

This sequence originates from a human donor with aplastic anemia. Sequencing was performed on sorted CD4+, CD8+, or CD8+CD57+ T cells (not recorded which) from PBMCs. The genes are TRBV7-9 and TRBJ1-2; TRBD1 aligns across 9 bases. The CDR3 DNA reads TGCGCCAGCAGCTTCGGGACAGGGATCGGTGGCTACACCTTC. Its translation is CASSFGTGIGGYTF.